These 18 T cell receptor beta chains came from one sample sequenced in a study of CD8+CD57+ T cells in acquired aplastic anemia (dated by TCRdb to 2017 to 2018). Sequencing was carried out with an Illumina HiSeq 2000. Genomic DNA served as template for TCR beta VDJ combination and CDR3 sequence profiling. TCRdb reran the public reads through fastp at Q25 and MiXCR, keeping productive beta chains. CDR3 protein duplicates are merged, each entry listing the most common genes and DNA. A total of 400,000 to 500,000 distinct CDR3 sequences appear in this sample, 55% to 70% of them only once. More than 3.5% of the sample belongs to the ten largest clones. The specimen was sorted CD4+, CD8+, or CD8+CD57+ T cells (not recorded which) from PBMCs. The source is a human donor in good health, serving as a control.

The J gene is TRBJ1-6, the V gene TRBV5-1; D may be TRBD1 (5 bases). The CDR3 loop spans 15 amino acids. The germline V and J ends were trimmed by 3 bases and 9 bases, with 16 bases remaining between them. CDR1 is SGHRS and CDR2 is YFSETQ in the germline V gene. CDR3 residues: CASSSGKGWTSPLHF. CDR3 nucleotides: TGCGCCAGCAGCTCGGGTAAGGGGTGGACTTCACCCCTCCACTTT.

Points on this clonotype: Sequence at one end of the junction differs from germline and may be a read error. The chain carries TRBV5-1 and TRBJ2-7; a possible D gene is TRBD1 (6 bases). Germline V gene lookup returns CDR1 SGHRS and CDR2 YFSETQ. The CDR3 length is 14 residues. CDR3 in DNA: TGTGCCAGCAGCCTAAACTATGGGGGCTCAGAGCAGTACTTC. It yields the protein CASSLNYGGSEQYF.

The V and J genes are TRBV20-1 and TRBJ1-1, with D perhaps matching TRBD1 (6 bases). The germline V gene encodes CDR1 DFQATT and CDR2 SNEGSKA (reference sequence). The CDR3 totals 12 residues. V was trimmed by 2 bases and J by 4 bases, leaving 8 bases between them. CDR3: CSARQGPTEAFF. The CDR3 DNA follows: TGCAGTGCTAGACAGGGGCCCACTGAAGCTTTCTTT.

The J gene is TRBJ2-3, the V gene TRBV9; the D gene is possibly TRBD2 (5 bases). Trimming shortened V by 3 bases and J by 2 bases, and 13 bases separated the two germline ends. Germline V gives CDR1 SGDLS, CDR2 YYNGEE. This CDR3 region has 15 residues. Written as DNA, the CDR3 is TGTGCCAGCAGCGAGGTAGCGAGGGCCACAGATACGCAGTATTTT. This codes for CASSEVARATDTQYF.

This clonotype was counted ten times or more. The V and J genes are TRBV5-1 and TRBJ2-7; 7 bases line up with TRBD1. J gave up 2 bases and V 4 bases, and 9 bases lay outside the gene matches. From germline, CDR1 is SGHRS and CDR2 YFSETQ. The CDR3 extends over 15 amino acids. CDR3 loop: CASSKIRDSTYEQYF. Written as DNA, the CDR3 is TGCGCCAGCAGCAAAATCCGGGACAGTACCTACGAGCAGTACTTC.

In this sample, this clonotype turned up a few times. Since no conserved phenylalanine or tryptophan closes the CDR3, a read error is the likely cause. The rearrangement links TRBV7-2 to TRBJ2-5; D is unclear. The V end lost 5 bases, the J end lost 2 bases, and 18 bases lay between the germline ends. The CDR3 has 16 amino acids. In germline, CDR1 is SGHTA, CDR2 FQGNSA. CDR3 residues: CASSQDGTDRQETQYS. CDR3 in DNA: TGTGCCAGCAGCCAAGACGGCACAGACCGACAAGAGACCCAGTACTCC.

CDR3: CSAIPGGNQPQHF. CDR3 nucleotide sequence: TGCAGTGCTATTCCAGGCGGCAATCAGCCCCAGCATTTT. This sequence joins TRBV20-1 and TRBJ1-5; D is unresolved. Germline loops: CDR1 DFQATT, CDR2 SNEGSKA (reference sequence). The CDR3 loop spans 13 amino acids. Trimming removed 4 bases at V and 2 bases at J, with 9 bases between.

This clonotype was observed a handful of times. The V and J genes are TRBV12-3 or TRBV12-4 and TRBJ2-7; 7 bases agree with TRBD1. The CDR3 loop spans 12 amino acids. With V trimmed by 6 bases and J by 4 bases, 3 bases remained unmatched. Here the CDR3 reads CASRTGLYEQYF. CDR3 nucleotides: TGTGCCAGCAGGACAGGGTTATACGAGCAGTACTTC.

The J gene is TRBJ1-3, the V gene TRBV9; no clear D gene. CDR3 size: 16 residues. Trimming shortened V by 4 bases and J by 4 bases, and 18 bases separated the two germline ends. CDR1 SGDLS and CDR2 YYNGEE come from the germline V gene. CDR3 loop: CASSQARRPPGNTIYF. DNA for the CDR3: TGTGCCAGCAGCCAAGCTCGCAGGCCCCCAGGAAACACCATATATTTT.

Regarding this clonotype: One end of the junction varies from germline; a read error may be responsible. V usage is TRBV5-1 and J usage is TRBJ2-5; unclear D gene. The CDR3 has 14 amino acids. Per the germline V gene, CDR1 is SGHRS and CDR2 is YFSETQ. The CDR3 loop reads CASSLLQVQETQYF. The CDR3 DNA sequence: TGTGCCAGCAGCTTGCTGCAAGTCCAAGAGACCCAGTACTTC.

This clonotype has at least ten counts. This chain uses TRBV5-1 with TRBJ1-2; tentatively, D is TRBD1 (5 bases). The CDR3 is 16 residues long. V was trimmed by 0 bases and J by 4 bases, leaving 16 bases between them. Germline values: CDR1 SGHRS, CDR2 YFSETQ. Written as DNA, the CDR3 is TGCGCCAGCAGCTTGGTAGTCGGGGCAGGGCCCTATGGCTACACCTTC. The encoded protein is CASSLVVGAGPYGYTF.

On this clonotype: This likely comes from a read error, as the CDR3 has no conserved phenylalanine or tryptophan at its end. The chain carries TRBV4-1 and TRBJ2-7; 9 nucleotides agree with TRBD1. Looked up from germline, CDR1 is MGHRA and CDR2 is YSYEKL. V shed 5 bases, J shed 3 bases, and the junction held 8 bases outside the gene matches. The CDR3 has 15 residues. The CDR3 DNA reads as TGCGCCAGCAGCATGGGGGACAGGGCGCTCTACGAGCAGTACCTC. Its translation is CASSMGDRALYEQYL.

The J gene is TRBJ1-3, the V gene TRBV20-1, with a possible D match to TRBD1 (6 bases). V lost 2 bases and J lost 0, with 11 bases in between. Germline V gene data show CDR1 as DFQATT and CDR2 as SNEGSKA (reference sequence). The CDR3 consists of 15 residues. The CDR3 region is CSARLGQSSGNTIYF. As DNA, the CDR3 is TGCAGTGCTAGACTAGGACAGAGCTCTGGAAACACCATATATTTT.

The V call is TRBV7-2, the J call TRBJ2-7; D is unresolved. Per germline, CDR1 SGHTA and CDR2 FQGNSA. The CDR3 is 14 amino acids. Trimming left V 1 base short and J 12 bases short, with 19 bases between. The CDR3 is CASSLGPALYLRYF. The CDR3 DNA reads TGTGCCAGCAGCTTAGGCCCGGCATTATATTTGCGGTACTTC. The full variable domain, rest sourced from reference TRBV7-2 and TRBJ2-7, is GAGVSQSPSNKVTEKGKDVELRCDPISGHTALYWYRQSLGQGLEFLIYFQGNSAPDKSGLPSDRFSAERTGGSVSTLTIQRTQQEDSAVYLCASSLGPALYLRYFGPGTRLTVT.

The chain joins TRBV7-3 to TRBJ1-1; D may be TRBD1 (5 bases). Trimming pared 6 bases from V and 10 bases from J, leaving 18 bases between. There are 13 residues in the CDR3. Germline CDR1 reads SGHTA; CDR2 reads FQGTGA. The CDR3 sequence is CASSYGTDPSAFF. CDR3 DNA: TGTGCCAGCAGTTACGGGACGGACCCTTCAGCTTTCTTT.

Of note for this clonotype: A clone one base away is much larger, so this may be a read error. The chain couples TRBV4-3 to TRBJ1-2, with D perhaps matching TRBD1 (5 bases). CDR3 length: 14 residues. CDR1 and CDR2 (germline): LGHNA, YSLEER. The CDR3 region is CTSSLGEGASGYTF. The CDR3 DNA reads TGCACCAGCAGCCTTGGGGAAGGGGCGTCTGGCTACACCTTC.

This clonotype was observed a few times. The J gene is TRBJ1-2, the V gene TRBV20-1, with D tentatively TRBD1 (5 bases). The CDR3 length is 11 residues. CDR1 and CDR2 from the germline V gene are DFQATT and SNEGSKA (reference sequence). CDR3 amino acids: CTSRDQTGYTF. The CDR3 DNA sequence: TGCACCAGCCGGGACCAAACGGGCTACACCTTC.

This clonotype was observed a single time. This rearrangement joins TRBV12-3 or TRBV12-4 to TRBJ1-1; the D gene is possibly TRBD1 (5 bases). This CDR3 has 15 residues. V shed 5 bases and J shed 6 bases, with 19 bases lying between them. The chain's CDR3 is CASSGARGYRAEAFF. CDR3 in DNA: TGTGCCAGCAGTGGGGCCCGTGGGTATAGAGCTGAAGCTTTCTTT.